These T cell receptor beta chains were read from a single sample in a study of cytomegalovirus exposure and HLA in healthy donors. Using immunoSEQ multiplex PCR, the repertoire was profiled, and TCRdb retains in-frame clones only, with some absent. In the table there are tens of thousands of clones, approximately 92% of which are singletons. Source material: PBMCs. The receptors originated from a man aged 18-30 years in good health and CMV-seronegative. CDR3s include the opening cysteine and the closing phenylalanine or tryptophan. The D gene is left open where the match is weak. Size tells how often a clone was seen (once, few, many) or the class of an expanded clone, and some rows leave it out.

j_call	clone_size	v_call	d_call	cdr3_aa	cdr3_nt
TRBJ1-4	NA	TRBV6-5	TRBD1	CASRPTRTGNEKLFF	TGTGCCAGCAGACCGACAAGGACAGGAAATGAAAAACTGTTTTTT
TRBJ1-3	NA	TRBV7-7	NA	CASSSADGNTIYF	TGTGCTAGCAGCTCCGCGGATGGAAACACCATATATTTT
TRBJ1-2	NA	TRBV5-6	NA	CASSLRDAGSGYTF	TGTGCCAGCAGCTTGAGGGACGCGGGGAGTGGCTACACCTTC
TRBJ2-7	NA	TRBV2	NA	CASSGQTVREQYF	TGTGCCAGCAGTGGACAGACCGTTCGCGAGCAGTACTTC
TRBJ2-3	NA	TRBV11-2	NA	CASSRRVLAGYTDTQYF	TGTGCCAGCAGCCGAAGGGTACTAGCTGGGTACACAGATACGCAGTATTTT
TRBJ2-3	NA	TRBV2	NA	CARSAVAGSTDTQYF	TGTGCCAGATCTGCTGTTGCGGGTAGCACAGATACGCAGTATTTT
TRBJ2-1	once	TRBV28	NA	CASSLSYNEQFF	TGTGCCAGCAGTTTATCATACAATGAGCAGTTCTTC
TRBJ2-3	NA	TRBV18	TRBD2	CASSPYTSGGTADTQYF	TGTGCCAGCTCACCATATACTAGCGGGGGGACCGCCGATACGCAGTATTTT
TRBJ2-1	NA	TRBV30	TRBD1	CASTQGSFYNEQFF	TGTGCCTCCACACAGGGGTCCTTCTACAATGAGCAGTTCTTC
TRBJ2-7	NA	TRBV5-1	NA	CASSLAIEYEQYF	TGCGCCAGCAGCTTGGCCATAGAATACGAGCAGTACTTC
TRBJ2-7	NA	TRBV23-1	TRBD1	CASSQGDRGFYEQYF	TGCGCCAGCAGTCAAGGGGACAGGGGCTTCTACGAGCAGTACTTC
TRBJ1-1	NA	TRBV27	NA	CASSREVVSRNTEAFF	TGTGCCAGCAGTCGGGAGGTTGTATCTAGGAACACTGAAGCTTTCTTT
TRBJ2-2	NA	TRBV11-2	NA	CASRSPGRVAGELFF	TGTGCCAGCAGGTCCCCAGGCAGGGTCGCCGGGGAGCTGTTTTTT
TRBJ1-2	NA	TRBV7-6	TRBD1	CASSSDRVYGYTF	TGTGCCAGCAGCTCCGACAGGGTCTATGGCTACACCTTC
TRBJ1-6	NA	TRBV6-1	NA	CASSDPTAYSPLHF	TGTGCCAGCAGTGACCCGACAGCTTATTCACCCCTCCACTTT
TRBJ1-4	NA	TRBV7-8	NA	CASSSTGATNEKLFF	TGTGCCAGCAGCTCCACAGGAGCAACTAATGAAAAACTGTTTTTT
TRBJ2-2	NA	TRBV7-9	NA	CASSYYGGTGELFF	TGTGCCAGCAGCTACTATGGGGGGACCGGGGAGCTGTTTTTT
TRBJ2-3	NA	TRBV5-1	TRBD1	CASSLADRTSTDTQYF	TGCGCCAGCAGCTTGGCGGACAGGACTAGCACAGATACGCAGTATTTT
TRBJ2-6	NA	TRBV2	NA	CASSTPRDRSGANVLTF	TGTGCCAGCAGCACCCCGCGGGACCGCTCTGGGGCCAACGTCCTGACTTTC